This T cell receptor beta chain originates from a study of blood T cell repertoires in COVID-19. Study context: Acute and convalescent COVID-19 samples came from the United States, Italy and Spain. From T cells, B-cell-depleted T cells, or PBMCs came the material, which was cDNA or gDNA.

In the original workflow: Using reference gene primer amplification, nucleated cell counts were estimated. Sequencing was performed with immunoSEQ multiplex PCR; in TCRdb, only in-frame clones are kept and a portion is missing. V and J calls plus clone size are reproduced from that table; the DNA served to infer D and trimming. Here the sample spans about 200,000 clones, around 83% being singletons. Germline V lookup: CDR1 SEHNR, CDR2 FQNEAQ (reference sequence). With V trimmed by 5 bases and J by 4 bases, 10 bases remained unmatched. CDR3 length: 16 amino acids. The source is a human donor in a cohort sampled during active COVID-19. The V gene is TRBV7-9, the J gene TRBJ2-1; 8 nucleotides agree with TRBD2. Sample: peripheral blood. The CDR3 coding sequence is TGTGCCAGCAGCCAGTTGGGAGCGGGAGAGTACAATGAGCAGTTCTTC. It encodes CASSQLGAGEYNEQFF.